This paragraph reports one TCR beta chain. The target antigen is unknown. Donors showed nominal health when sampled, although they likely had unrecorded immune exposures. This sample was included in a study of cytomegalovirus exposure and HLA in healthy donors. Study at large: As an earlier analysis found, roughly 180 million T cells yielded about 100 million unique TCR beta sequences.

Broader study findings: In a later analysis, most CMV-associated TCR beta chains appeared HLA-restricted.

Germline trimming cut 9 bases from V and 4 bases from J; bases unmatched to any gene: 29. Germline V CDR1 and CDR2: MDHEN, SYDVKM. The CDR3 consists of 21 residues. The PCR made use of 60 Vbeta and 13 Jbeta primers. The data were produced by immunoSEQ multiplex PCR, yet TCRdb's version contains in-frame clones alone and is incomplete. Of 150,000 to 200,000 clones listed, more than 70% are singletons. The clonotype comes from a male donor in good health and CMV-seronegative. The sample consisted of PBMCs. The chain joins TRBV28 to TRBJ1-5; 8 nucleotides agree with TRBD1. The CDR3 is CARGLSAFGALRQGRNQPQHF. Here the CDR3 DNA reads TGTGCCAGGGGGCTTTCGGCCTTTGGAGCCCTTCGACAGGGGCGGAATCAGCCCCAGCATTTT.